The 3 T cell receptor beta chains listed next were all sequenced from one sample in a study of cytotoxic CD8 clonotypes in ibrutinib-treated CLL. The assay was immunoSEQ multiplex PCR, and TCRdb's table has in-frame clones only and misses some. This table holds roughly 130,000 clones, around three quarters found once. The source was PBMCs, collected after 12 months of ibrutinib treatment. The receptors shown here come from a human donor with chronic lymphocytic leukemia.

V and J are TRBV4-3 and TRBJ2-5; 12 bases line up with TRBD2. In germline, CDR1 is LGHNA, CDR2 YSLEER. The CDR3 is 19 residues long. The trim removed 0 bases at V and 4 bases at J, leaving 12 bases unmatched. The chain's CDR3 is CASSQDQETSGSRRETQYF. CDR3 sequence (DNA): TGCGCCAGCAGCCAAGATCAGGAGACTAGCGGGAGTAGGCGAGAGACCCAGTACTTC.

The V and J genes are TRBV2 and TRBJ2-3, with TRBD2 matching 9 bases. The V gene end was trimmed by 8 bases and the J gene end by 1 base; junction bases not matched to a gene: 13. CDR1 is SNHLY and CDR2 is FYNNEI in the germline V gene. The CDR3 totals 17 residues. CDR3 sequence (DNA): TGTGCCAGCTCGGTCCGTTGGAGACTAGCGGGCACAGATACGCAGTATTTT. Translating it yields CASSVRWRLAGTDTQYF.

This sequence joins TRBV19 and TRBJ2-1; 9 nucleotides line up with TRBD1. The CDR3 is 16 residues long. Trimming removed 3 bases from V and 7 bases from J; junction bases left unmatched: 10. The germline CDR1 and CDR2 sequences are LNHDA and SQIVND (reference sequence). The CDR3 DNA sequence: TGTGCCAGTAGTATCCGCGGGACAGGGAAAGTAAATGAGCAGTTCTTC. Amino acids: CASSIRGTGKVNEQFF.